Listed below are T cell receptor beta chains from one sample, sequenced in a study of shared clonotypes between healthy human individuals. Method: immunoSEQ multiplex PCR; TCRdb's copy keeps in-frame clones and lacks some. This repertoire shows roughly 2 million clones, 85% to 95% found once; its top ten account for roughly 0.13%. The sample was naive CD4+ T cells sorted from blood. These receptors all come from a man between 18 and 35 years old in good health. Each CDR3 is given with its conserved first and last residue. The D gene is left open where the match is weak. Clone size is shown for a subset of rows, as once, few, many or a class of expanded clone.

>-|TRBJ1-6|-|TRBV7-8
TGTGCCAGCAGCTTAGAGCCCGACTGGGTGGGAATCGATTCACCCCTCCACTTT
CASSLEPDWVGIDSPLHF
>-|TRBJ1-4|-|TRBV28
TGTGCCAGCAGTTCCGGGGCGGCGGGTGAAAAACTGTTTTTT
CASSSGAAGEKLFF
>-|TRBJ2-2|TRBD1|TRBV28
TGTGCCAGCAGCCCGGGACAGGTGGGGACCGGGGAGCTGTTTTTT
CASSPGQVGTGELFF
>-|TRBJ1-2|-|TRBV5-4
TGTGCCAGCAGCGAGGCCGGGAACAGCTTGAACTATGGCTACACCTTC
CASSEAGNSLNYGYTF
>-|TRBJ1-1|-|TRBV10-2
TGCGCCAGCAGTGAGAGTCTTAACACTGAAGCTTTCTTT
CASSESLNTEAFF
>-|TRBJ2-1|-|TRBV19
TGTGCCAGTAGTATAGATACCGGAACTATAAGCTCCTACAATGAGCAGTTCTTC
CASSIDTGTISSYNEQFF
>-|TRBJ2-7|-|TRBV11-3
TGTGCCAGCAGCTTAGAAGATCAGGCCTACGAGCAGTACTTC
CASSLEDQAYEQYF
>-|TRBJ1-5|-|TRBV2
TGTGCCAGTTCCAGGGACAATCAGCCCCAGCATTTT
CASSRDNQPQHF
>-|TRBJ2-4|-|TRBV29-1
TGCAGCGTTGTTGGGGGAGCCAAAAACATTCAGTACTTC
CSVVGGAKNIQYF
>-|TRBJ1-6|-|TRBV2
TGTGCCAGCGTGGGAGGTGGCTATAATTCACCCCTCCACTTT
CASVGGGYNSPLHF
>-|TRBJ2-1|-|TRBV6-5
TGTGCCAGCAGTACCCCCCCGGGAAATGAGCAGTTCTTC
CASSTPPGNEQFF
>-|TRBJ2-1|-|TRBV5-1
TGCGCCAGCAGCTCCGGCTCCCTCTACAATGAGCAGTTCTTC
CASSSGSLYNEQFF
>once|TRBJ2-6|-|TRBV10-1
TGCGCCAGGGTCAAGGGGTTTTCTGGGGCCAACGTCCTGACTTTC
CARVKGFSGANVLTF
>-|TRBJ1-1|-|TRBV5-1
TGCGCCAGCATTGACGGGACAAGTGAAGCTTTCTTT
CASIDGTSEAFF
>-|TRBJ1-3|-|TRBV9
TGTGCCAGCAGCCCGGGATCGGGAGGAAACACCATATATTTT
CASSPGSGGNTIYF
>-|TRBJ2-3|TRBD2|TRBV5-1
TGCGCCAGCAGCTTGGCGACTAGCGGGGGGCACACAGATACGCAGTATTTT
CASSLATSGGHTDTQYF
>-|TRBJ2-7|-|TRBV5-6
TGTGCCAGCAGCTTGGAGACACCCTACGAGCAGTACTTC
CASSLETPYEQYF
>once|TRBJ2-5|TRBD2|TRBV5-1
TGCGCCAGCAGCTTGGGGGCCGGGACTAGCGGACATCGGACCCAGTACTTC
CASSLGAGTSGHRTQYF
>-|TRBJ1-5|TRBD1|TRBV19
TGTGCCAGTAGTATCGGGGACAGGGATAGACAGCCCCAGCATTTT
CASSIGDRDRQPQHF
>-|TRBJ2-7|TRBD2|TRBV15
TGTGCCACCAGCAGAAGATATTCTAGCGGGGGTTCCTACGAGCAGTACTTC
CATSRRYSSGGSYEQYF
>-|TRBJ1-1|TRBD1|TRBV6-5
TGTGCCAGCTCTAGGGGACAGATGAACACTGAAGCTTTCTTT
CASSRGQMNTEAFF
>-|TRBJ2-3|-|TRBV7-2
TGTGCCAGCAGCTTAGGGGGCTTCACAGATACGCAGTATTTT
CASSLGGFTDTQYF
>-|TRBJ1-2|-|TRBV28
TGTGCCAGCAGTTCGAGCGGGGGAGACTATGGCTACACCTTC
CASSSSGGDYGYTF
>-|TRBJ2-1|-|TRBV11-3
TGTGCCAGCAGCTTAGGGGCGAGAAATGAGCAGTTCTTC
CASSLGARNEQFF
>-|TRBJ1-1|-|TRBV2
TGTGCCAGCAGTGGTCAGGGGTTACAGGGTGAAGCTTTCTTT
CASSGQGLQGEAFF
>-|TRBJ2-7|-|TRBV7-2
TGTGCCAGCAGCCCCCTCTGGACACATACCTACGAGCAGTACTTC
CASSPLWTHTYEQYF
>-|TRBJ2-1|TRBD2|TRBV5-1
TGCGCCAGCAGCTTAGCCGGGACTAGTAACAATGAGCAGTTCTTC
CASSLAGTSNNEQFF
>-|TRBJ2-6|-|TRBV5-4
TGTGCCAGCAGCCGGGACCGAACTGTCGCCACTGGGGCCAACGTCCTGACTTTC
CASSRDRTVATGANVLTF
>-|TRBJ1-1|TRBD1|TRBV7-3
TGTGCCAGCAGCTTAGGGACAGGGGTTAGTGAAGCTTTCTTT
CASSLGTGVSEAFF